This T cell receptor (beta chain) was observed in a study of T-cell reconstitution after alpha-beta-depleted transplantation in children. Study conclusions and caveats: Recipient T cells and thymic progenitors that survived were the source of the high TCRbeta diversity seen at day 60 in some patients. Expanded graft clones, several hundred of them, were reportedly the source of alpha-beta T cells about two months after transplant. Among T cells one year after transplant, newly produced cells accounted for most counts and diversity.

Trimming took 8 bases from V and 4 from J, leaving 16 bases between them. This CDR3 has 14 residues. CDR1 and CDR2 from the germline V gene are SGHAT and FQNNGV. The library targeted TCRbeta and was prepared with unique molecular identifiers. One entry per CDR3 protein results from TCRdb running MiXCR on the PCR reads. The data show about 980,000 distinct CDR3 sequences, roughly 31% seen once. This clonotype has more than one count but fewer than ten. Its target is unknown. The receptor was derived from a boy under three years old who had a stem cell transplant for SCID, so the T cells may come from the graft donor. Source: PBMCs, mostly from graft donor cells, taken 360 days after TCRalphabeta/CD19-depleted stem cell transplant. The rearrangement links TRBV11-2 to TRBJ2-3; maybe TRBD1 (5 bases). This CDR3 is CASRAGFISDTQYF. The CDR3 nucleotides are TGTGCCAGCCGTGCAGGGTTTATATCAGATACGCAGTATTTT.